The 20 T cell receptor beta chains below all came from one sample that was sequenced in a study of regulatory T cells in long-lasting Graves disease (dated by TCRdb to the early 2020s). Libraries came from multiplex PCR. Sequenced using an Illumina HiSeq 4000. To build TCR beta libraries, CDR3 regions were amplified by Arm-PCR using iRepertoire HTBI primers. TCRdb redid the processing of the public reads, applying fastp at Q25 and MiXCR, and retained in-frame beta chains. Records with the same CDR3 protein are collapsed into one entry carrying the most frequent genes and DNA. This sample is represented by 550,000 to 700,000 distinct CDR3 sequences; around 15% of them were singletons. Together, the top ten hold around 12% of the sample. In the paper's terms, the time point label means: newly diagnosed GD, antithyroid drugs for less than 3 months. RNA was extracted from PBMCs in TRIzol for both TCR sequencing and RNA sequencing.

Another study also made use of these data, one on T cells in Graves' hyperthyroidism and ophthalmopathy.

The material was peripheral blood mononuclear cells (PBMCs), obtained at new diagnosis, from a patient treated with antithyroid drugs. The receptors here all came from a man aged 18-30 years with Graves disease. Donor details come from another sample of the same person, matched by shared clones.

This clonotype came up a few times. The CDR3 nucleotides read TGTGCCAGCAGTTCTGTTGGGTTGGACCAGCCCCAGCATTTT. It translates to CASSSVGLDQPQHF. The chain joins TRBV27 to TRBJ1-5, with unresolved D. CDR3 length: 14 residues. CDR1 is MNHEY and CDR2 is SMNVEV in the germline V gene (reference sequence). The V end was cut by 4 bases, the J end by 7 bases, with 14 bases between.

Ten or more counts support this clonotype. V gene TRBV28 combines with J gene TRBJ2-7; 7 bases map to TRBD2. V lost 7 bases and J lost 1; bases outside the gene matches: 4. This CDR3 contains 13 residues. Germline CDR1 MDHEN, CDR2 SYDVKM. DNA for the CDR3: TGTGCCAGCACTAACGGGGGGTCCTACGAGCAGTACTTC. Its protein product is CASTNGGSYEQYF.

A few counts support this clonotype. The chain uses TRBV15 and TRBJ1-1, with D perhaps TRBD1 (6 bases). The CDR3 sequence is 16 residues long. The germline V and J ends were trimmed by 0 bases and 2 bases, with 13 bases remaining between them. The germline V gene has CDR1 LNHNV and CDR2 YYDKDF (reference sequence). Here the CDR3 reads CATSRETRGGNTEAFF. As DNA, the CDR3 is TGTGCCACCAGCAGAGAAACCAGGGGAGGTAACACTGAAGCTTTCTTT.

This clonotype has just a few counts. CDR3 in amino acids: CASSEGAGLIQPQHF. In nucleotides, the CDR3 is TGTGCCAGCTCCGAAGGGGCAGGGTTAATCCAGCCCCAGCATTTT. The chain combines TRBV18 with TRBJ1-5; D may be TRBD1 (5 bases). Trimming cost V 6 bases and J 7 bases, with 19 bases left between them. Looked up from germline, CDR1 is KGHSH and CDR2 is LQKENI. The CDR3 contains 15 residues.

The chain employs TRBV7-9 and TRBJ2-3, with 7 bases aligning to TRBD1. Trimming at V came to 5 bases and at J to 1 base, leaving 9 bases not matched to a gene. In germline, CDR1 is SEHNR, CDR2 FQNEAQ (reference sequence). The CDR3 totals 16 residues. In DNA, the CDR3 is TGTGCCAGCAGCCACCCTGCTGACAGGGGCACAGATACGCAGTATTTT. Its protein product is CASSHPADRGTDTQYF.

The V and J genes are TRBV3-1 and TRBJ1-2, with a weak D call TRBD1 (5 bases). Germline CDR1 LGHDT, CDR2 YNNKEL (reference sequence). V lost 0 bases and J 4 bases, leaving 12 bases between the germline ends. CDR3 length: 15 residues. In DNA form, the CDR3 reads TGTGCCAGCAGCCAAGATTTCAGTGGGGCCTATGGCTACACCTTC. The encoded protein is CASSQDFSGAYGYTF.

The chain is built from TRBV4-1 and TRBJ1-1; a weak D match, TRBD1 (5 bases). Germline CDR1 reads MGHRA; CDR2 reads YSYEKL. V was cut by 3 bases and J by 0 bases, with 14 bases left in between. The CDR3 loop spans 16 amino acids. CDR3: CASSHPGGGMNTEAFF. As DNA, the CDR3 is TGCGCCAGCAGCCATCCCGGGGGGGGGATGAACACTGAAGCTTTCTTT.

This clonotype was observed a single time. Being one base from a much bigger clone, this may be a read error. The CDR3 reads CASSDRDQQPQHF. In DNA, the CDR3 is TGTGCCAGCAGTGACAGGGATCAGCAGCCCCAGCATTTT. V is TRBV6-1 and J is TRBJ1-5, with TRBD1 as a possible D gene (5 bases). The ends were cut back, 3 bases at V and 7 bases at J, with 10 bases in the middle. The germline V gene encodes CDR1 MNHNS and CDR2 SASEGT. CDR3 size: 13 residues.

This clonotype was counted only a few times. The V and J genes are TRBV28 and TRBJ2-2, with 7 positions matching TRBD2. There are 15 residues in the CDR3. V was clipped by 6 bases and J by 3 bases; unmatched bases: 7. The germline CDR1 and CDR2 sequences are MDHEN and SYDVKM. The CDR3 spells CASRMGGEDTGELFF. DNA for the CDR3: TGTGCCAGCAGGATGGGGGGGGAGGACACCGGGGAGCTGTTTTTT.

The V call is TRBV7-2, the J call TRBJ1-2; no definite D call. Trimming took off 7 bases at V and 6 bases at J, with 12 bases between the two ends. CDR3 length equals 12 residues. CDR1 SGHTA and CDR2 FQGNSA come from the germline V gene. CDR3 in DNA: TGTGCCAGCACCCTAAGCATACATGGCTACACCTTC. Protein product: CASTLSIHGYTF.

The count of this clonotype is one. The V and J genes are TRBV6-2 or TRBV6-3 and TRBJ1-1, with 9 bases that match TRBD1. CDR1 is MNHEY, CDR2 SVGEGT, per germline. V was clipped by 2 bases and J by 5 bases; unmatched bases: 9. This CDR3 is built from 16 residues. DNA of the CDR3: TGTGCCAGCAGTTACGAAACAGGGGGCTGGGGAACTGAAGCTTTCTTT. Protein product: CASSYETGGWGTEAFF.

This chain's CDR3 is CSARGRTSVETQYF. CDR3 in DNA: TGCAGTGCTAGAGGGAGGACTAGCGTGGAGACCCAGTACTTC. V gene TRBV20-1 combines with J gene TRBJ2-5; 9 nucleotides agree with TRBD2. The CDR3 consists of 14 residues. The germline V gene has CDR1 DFQATT and CDR2 SNEGSKA (reference sequence). V lost 1 base and J lost 5; bases outside the gene matches: 5.

The rearrangement links TRBV6-1 to TRBJ1-5; possibly TRBD1 for D (5 bases). The V gene's germline CDR1 is MNHNS and CDR2 SASEGT. The V end lost 7 bases, the J end lost 0 bases, and 13 bases lay between the germline ends. The CDR3 is 15 residues long. CDR3 DNA sequence: TGTGCCAGCACCGACCCGGGGGGTAGCAATCAGCCCCAGCATTTT. Its protein is CASTDPGGSNQPQHF.

The sample holds one count of this clonotype. The chain couples TRBV27 to TRBJ2-1; 7 bases are shared with TRBD1. The CDR3 has 16 residues. Looked up from germline, CDR1 is MNHEY and CDR2 is SMNVEV (reference sequence). With 4 bases clipped from V and 2 bases from J, the junction kept 8 bases outside the gene matches. This CDR3 reads CASSSRGSVPYNEQFF. CDR3 sequence (DNA): TGTGCCAGCAGTTCCAGGGGGTCAGTCCCCTACAATGAGCAGTTCTTC.

This clonotype was recorded many times. This chain links TRBV28 with TRBJ1-4; D is perhaps TRBD1 (6 bases). The CDR3 is 17 residues long. The germline V and J ends were trimmed by 3 bases and 0 bases, with 14 bases remaining between them. CDR1 is MDHEN, CDR2 SYDVKM, per germline. As DNA, the CDR3 is TGTGCCAGCAGTTTCGGGGGCCTAGGGGCAACTAATGAAAAACTGTTTTTT. Translated: CASSFGGLGATNEKLFF.

This chain links TRBV19 with TRBJ2-6; 13 positions agree with TRBD2. The CDR3 extends over 19 amino acids. Per the germline V gene, CDR1 is LNHDA and CDR2 is SQIVND (reference sequence). J lost 5 bases, V lost 5 bases, and 12 bases had no gene match. The CDR3 region has the DNA TGTGCCAGTAGTGCCAGCGCCGGGACTAGCGGGGCACGGGCCAACGTCCTGACTTTC. Its translation: CASSASAGTSGARANVLTF.

Many counts were recorded for this clonotype. The rearrangement uses TRBV27 and TRBJ2-7, with 10 bases that match TRBD2. Looked up from germline, CDR1 is MNHEY and CDR2 is SMNVEV (reference sequence). This CDR3 spans 15 amino acids. J gave up 0 bases and V 5 bases, and 4 bases lay outside the gene matches. Here the CDR3 reads CASSRASGGSYEQYF. The CDR3 nucleotides are TGTGCCAGCAGTCGAGCTAGCGGGGGCTCCTACGAGCAGTACTTC.

This clonotype showed up many times. The gene calls are TRBV6-1 and TRBJ1-1, with D uncertain. Germline CDR1 is MNHNS and CDR2 is SASEGT. V lost 2 bases to trimming and J lost 1 base, with 11 bases between them. This CDR3 is 15 amino acids long. The CDR3 bases are TGTGCCAGCAGTGAATTCGACGTTCGGAACACTGAAGCTTTCTTT. Its translation: CASSEFDVRNTEAFF.

The chain links TRBV13 to TRBJ1-3; D is undetermined. Germline V gives CDR1 PRHDT, CDR2 FYEKMQ (reference sequence). This CDR3 region has 14 residues. V was trimmed by 5 bases and J by 1 base, leaving 9 bases between them. The CDR3 here is CASSRAPSGNTIYF. In nucleotides, the CDR3 is TGTGCCAGCAGCCGGGCTCCTTCTGGAAACACCATATATTTT.

The chain links TRBV30 to TRBJ1-2; D possibly corresponds to TRBD1 (5 bases). CDR3 size: 12 residues. Trimming took 2 bases from V and 12 from J, leaving 16 bases between them. Germline values: CDR1 GTSNPN, CDR2 SVGIG (reference sequence). CDR3 amino acids: CAWSTQGGGHTF. The DNA for the CDR3 is TGTGCCTGGAGTACGCAGGGAGGAGGCCACACCTTC.